This T cell receptor beta chain was identified during a study of blood T cell repertoires in COVID-19. As for the study in general: T cells, B-cell-depleted T cells, or PBMCs provided the cDNA or gDNA that served as material.

The germline V gene encodes CDR1 MNHEY and CDR2 SMNVEV (reference sequence). After removal of 6 bases from V and 4 bases from J, the junction contained 10 bases not matched to a gene. The CDR3 is 16 residues long. Enrolled through a virtual design, the participants were between 18 and 89 years of age and came from approximately 25 US areas. Exposed participants encountered a COVID-19 case during the 2 weeks preceding study entry. Authors' analysis steps: The authors estimated nucleated cell counts from reference gene primer amplification. The table came from immunoSEQ multiplex PCR; TCRdb's copy has only in-frame clones and leaves some out. For V, J and clone size, that table is used; D and trimming come from the DNA. Of about 210,000 clones detected, 65% to 85% appear once; the ten largest clones hold about 3.3%.

The chain has TRBV27 and TRBJ2-1; 9 bases agree with TRBD2. This TCR came from a woman aged 25 to 39 who had been exposed to COVID-19. The material sequenced was PBMCs or T cells enriched from blood (not recorded which). The CDR3 is CASRGGASGDYNEQFF. The CDR3 coding sequence is TGTGCCAGCAGGGGGGGGGCTAGCGGGGATTACAATGAGCAGTTCTTC.